A single sample gave rise to the 13 T cell receptor beta chains below, sequenced in a study of cytomegalovirus exposure and HLA in healthy donors. 13 Jbeta primers and 60 Vbeta primers were used for the PCR. Here immunoSEQ multiplex PCR was the method, and the copy in TCRdb shows in-frame clones only, minus some. This table has 200,000 to 250,000 clones, around four fifths appearing once. The sample comprised PBMCs. These receptors all come from a woman aged 60-70 years in good health and CMV-seropositive.

The sample holds a few counts of this clone. V usage is TRBV10-1 and J usage is TRBJ1-5; possible D gene TRBD1, 5 bases. Trimming left V 6 bases short and J 5 bases short, with 17 bases between. The CDR3 runs 15 residues. Germline V lookup: CDR1 WNHNN, CDR2 SYGVQD (reference sequence). CDR3 sequence: CASSLPGAGDQPQHF. For the CDR3, the DNA is TGCGCCAGCAGCCTACCCGGGGCGGGGGATCAGCCCCAGCATTTT.

The rearrangement links TRBV28 to TRBJ2-7, with a possible D match to TRBD1 (6 bases). V gave up 6 bases and J gave up 0 bases, with 15 bases separating them. CDR3 length: 15 residues. Germline CDR1 MDHEN, CDR2 SYDVKM. CDR3 protein: CASSFTGTPSYEQYF. Here the CDR3 DNA reads TGTGCCAGCAGCTTTACCGGGACACCCTCCTACGAGCAGTACTTC.

The V gene is TRBV6-1, the J gene TRBJ2-5, with 7 bases matching TRBD2. The trim removed 0 bases at V and 2 bases at J, leaving 6 bases unmatched. In germline, CDR1 is MNHNS, CDR2 SASEGT. The CDR3 spans 16 residues. The CDR3: CASSEATGGLQETQYF. CDR3 nucleotide sequence: TGTGCCAGCAGTGAAGCAACGGGAGGACTACAAGAGACCCAGTACTTC.

The sample holds one count of this clone. Other DNA sequences from this sample encode an identical CDR3 as well. V gene TRBV28 combines with J gene TRBJ2-5, with D unclear. The CDR3 extends over 11 amino acids. Germline CDR1 reads MDHEN; CDR2 reads SYDVKM. Trimming removed 5 bases at V and 5 bases at J, with 6 bases between. The CDR3 DNA reads as TGTGCCAGCAGTAGCCGTGAGACCCAGTACTTC. The encoded protein is CASSSRETQYF.

On this clone itself: An end of the junction does not agree with germline; a read error may underlie this. The V call is TRBV7-9, the J call TRBJ1-1, with D possibly being TRBD1 (5 bases). The CDR3 consists of 15 residues. Per the germline V gene, CDR1 is SEHNR and CDR2 is FQNEAQ (reference sequence). CDR3 in DNA: TGTTCCAGCAGCTTGGGGACTACAGTGAACACTGAAGCTTTCTTT. Encoded protein: CSSSLGTTVNTEAFF.

The chain has TRBV11-3 and TRBJ1-1, with D maybe TRBD1 (5 bases). The CDR3 sequence is 13 residues long. The germline gives CDR1 SGHNT, CDR2 YENEEA. V was pared by 0 bases and J by 12 bases, with 14 bases between. The DNA for the CDR3 is TGTGCCAGCAGCTTAGATTCCGAAGGGGCGACTTTCTTT. It codes for CASSLDSEGATFF.

Concerning this clone itself: The sample holds other DNA sequences that translate to the same CDR3. The chain is built from TRBV5-1 and TRBJ2-3, with a possible D match to TRBD1 (5 bases). Germline-derived CDR1 and CDR2 are SGHRS and YFSETQ. This CDR3 spans 14 amino acids. Trimming stripped 2 bases from V and 3 bases from J, with 10 bases between. CDR3 sequence: CASSLGHSTDTQYF. CDR3 nucleotides: TGCGCCAGCAGCTTAGGACATTCTACAGATACGCAGTATTTT.

The rearrangement links TRBV6-1 to TRBJ2-3, with 7 bases lining up with TRBD1. V dropped 4 bases and J dropped 6; count of bases not matched to a gene: 4. The germline gives CDR1 MNHNS, CDR2 SASEGT. The CDR3 has 13 amino acids. The CDR3 sequence is CASSVQGFDTQYF. CDR3 DNA: TGTGCCAGCAGTGTACAGGGGTTCGATACGCAGTATTTT.

The chain carries TRBV5-1 and TRBJ2-5, with 9 bases that match TRBD1. CDR1 is SGHRS and CDR2 is YFSETQ in the germline V gene. With 5 bases clipped from V and 4 bases from J, the junction kept 6 bases outside the gene matches. This CDR3 comprises 14 residues. The CDR3 sequence is CASSSGTGRETQYF. DNA for the CDR3: TGCGCCAGCAGTTCCGGGACAGGGCGAGAGACCCAGTACTTC.

The chain combines TRBV9 with TRBJ1-2; D is possibly TRBD1 (5 bases). Between the trimmed V and J ends, which lost 0 bases and 1 base, there was a span of 7 bases. CDR3 length equals 14 residues. CDR1 and CDR2 from the germline V gene are SGDLS and YYNGEE. DNA for the CDR3: TGTGCCAGCAGCGTAGGCGACAGTAACTATGGCTACACCTTC. This encodes CASSVGDSNYGYTF.

The chain employs TRBV6-4 and TRBJ2-2; tentative D call: TRBD1 (6 bases). Germline CDR1 reads MRHNA; CDR2 reads SNTAGT. With 8 bases removed from V and 7 bases from J, the gap between germline ends came to 17 bases. CDR3 length: 14 amino acids. CDR3 sequence reads: CASRSGTLGGELFF. As DNA, the CDR3 is TGTGCCAGCCGTTCCGGGACACTGGGCGGGGAGCTGTTTTTT.

The V gene is TRBV28, the J gene TRBJ1-1; 9 bases agree with TRBD1. Germline V gives CDR1 MDHEN, CDR2 SYDVKM. V lost 6 bases, J lost 5 bases, and 4 bases stayed unmatched. The CDR3 is 13 residues long. Here the CDR3 reads CASSRQGGTEAFF. DNA of the CDR3: TGTGCCAGCAGCCGACAGGGGGGTACTGAAGCTTTCTTT.

The rearrangement links TRBV9 to TRBJ2-2; the match to TRBD1 covers 7 bases. V lost 0 bases to trimming and J lost 2 bases; unmatched junction nucleotides: 4. This CDR3 contains 16 residues. Germline values: CDR1 SGDLS, CDR2 YYNGEE. CDR3 sequence (DNA): TGTGCCAGCAGCGTAGTTTCAGGGGGTAACACCGGGGAGCTGTTTTTT. It yields the protein CASSVVSGGNTGELFF.